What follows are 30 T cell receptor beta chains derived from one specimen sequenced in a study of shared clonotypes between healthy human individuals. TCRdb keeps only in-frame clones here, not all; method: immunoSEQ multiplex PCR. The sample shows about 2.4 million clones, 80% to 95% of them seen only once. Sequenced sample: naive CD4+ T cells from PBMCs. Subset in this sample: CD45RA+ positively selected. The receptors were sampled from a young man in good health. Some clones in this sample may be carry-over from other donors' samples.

The CDR3 spells CASSLARRPYEQYF. The CDR3 DNA follows: TGTGCCAGCAGCTTGGCTCGGAGACCCTACGAGCAGTACTTC. The chain uses TRBV5-4 and TRBJ2-7; D is undetermined. Germline values: CDR1 SGHNT, CDR2 YYREEE (reference sequence). Trimming stripped 0 bases from V and 2 bases from J, with 9 bases between. This CDR3 region has 14 residues.

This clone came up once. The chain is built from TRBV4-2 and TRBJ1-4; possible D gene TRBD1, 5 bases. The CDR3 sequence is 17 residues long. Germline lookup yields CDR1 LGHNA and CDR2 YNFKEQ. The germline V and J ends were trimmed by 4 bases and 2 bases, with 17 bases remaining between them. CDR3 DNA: TGTGCCAGCAGCCGCATCGTGCAAAGGGGCACTAATGAAAAACTGTTTTTT. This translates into CASSRIVQRGTNEKLFF.

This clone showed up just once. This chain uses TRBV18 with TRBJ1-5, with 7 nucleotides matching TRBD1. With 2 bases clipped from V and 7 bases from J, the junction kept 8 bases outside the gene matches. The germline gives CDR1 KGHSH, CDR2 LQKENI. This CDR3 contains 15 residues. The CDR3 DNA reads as TGTGCCAGCTCACCAGGGCAGGGGGGTGAACAGCCCCAGCATTTT. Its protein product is CASSPGQGGEQPQHF.

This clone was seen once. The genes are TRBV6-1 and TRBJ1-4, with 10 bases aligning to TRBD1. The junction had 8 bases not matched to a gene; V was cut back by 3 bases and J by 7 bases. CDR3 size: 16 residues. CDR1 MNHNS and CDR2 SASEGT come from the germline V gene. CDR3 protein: CASSDRTGGSGEKLFF. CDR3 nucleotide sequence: TGTGCCAGCAGTGACCGGACAGGGGGTTCTGGTGAAAAACTGTTTTTT.

The CDR3 nucleotides are TGTGCCATCAGTGATAGGGGACAGGTCTATGGCTACACCTTC. Protein product: CAISDRGQVYGYTF. The chain uses TRBV10-3 and TRBJ1-2, with 8 bases identical to TRBD1. Germline-derived CDR1 and CDR2 are ENHRY and SYGVKD. The CDR3 runs 14 residues. J gave up 4 bases and V 3 bases, and 4 bases lay outside the gene matches.

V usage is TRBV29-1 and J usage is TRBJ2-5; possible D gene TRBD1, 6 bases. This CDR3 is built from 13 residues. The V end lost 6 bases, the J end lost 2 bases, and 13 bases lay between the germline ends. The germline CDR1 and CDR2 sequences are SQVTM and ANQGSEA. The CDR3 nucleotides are TGCAGCGTCGGATGGCAGGGGCAAGAGACCCAGTACTTC. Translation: CSVGWQGQETQYF. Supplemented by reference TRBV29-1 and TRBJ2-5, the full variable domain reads SAVISQKPSRDICQRGTSLTIQCQVDSQVTMMFWYRQQPGQSLTLIATANQGSEATYESGFVIDKFPISRPNLTFSTLTVSNMSPEDSSIYLCSVGWQGQETQYFGPGTRLLVL.

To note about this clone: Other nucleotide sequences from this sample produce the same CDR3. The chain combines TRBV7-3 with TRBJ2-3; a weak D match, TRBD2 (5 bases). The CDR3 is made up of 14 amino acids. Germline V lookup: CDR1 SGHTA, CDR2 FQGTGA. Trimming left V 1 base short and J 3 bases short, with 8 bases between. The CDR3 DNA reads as TGTGCCAGCAGCTTAAGCGGGCCAACAGATACGCAGTATTTT. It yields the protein CASSLSGPTDTQYF.

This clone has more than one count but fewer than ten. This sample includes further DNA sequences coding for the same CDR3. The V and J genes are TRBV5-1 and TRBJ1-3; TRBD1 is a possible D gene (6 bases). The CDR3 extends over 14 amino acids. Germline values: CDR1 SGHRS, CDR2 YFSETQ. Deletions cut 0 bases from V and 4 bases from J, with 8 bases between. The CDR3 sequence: CASSLDRAGNTIYF. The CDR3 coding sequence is TGCGCCAGCAGCTTGGACAGGGCCGGAAACACCATATATTTT. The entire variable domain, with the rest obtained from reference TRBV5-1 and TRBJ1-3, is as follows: KAGVTQTPRYLIKTRGQQVTLSCSPISGHRSVSWYQQTPGQGLQFLFEYFSETQRNKGNFPGRFSGRQFSNSRSEMNVSTLELGDSALYLCASSLDRAGNTIYFGEGSWLTVV.

The CDR3 DNA is TGTGCCAGCAGCTCCCCTGGGGTGGGAACAACTAACTATGGCTACACCTTC. This encodes CASSSPGVGTTNYGYTF. The chain joins TRBV7-9 to TRBJ1-2; D is undetermined. Looked up from germline, CDR1 is SEHNR and CDR2 is FQNEAQ (reference sequence). The CDR3 is 17 residues long. The V end lost 4 bases, the J end lost 0 bases, and 18 bases lay between the germline ends.

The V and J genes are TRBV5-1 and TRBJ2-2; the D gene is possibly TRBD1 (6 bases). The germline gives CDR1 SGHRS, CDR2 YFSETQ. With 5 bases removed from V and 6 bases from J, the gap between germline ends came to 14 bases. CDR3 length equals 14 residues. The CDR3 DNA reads TGCGCCAGCAGTTCTATCGAGGGGGCCGGGGAGCTGTTTTTT. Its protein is CASSSIEGAGELFF.

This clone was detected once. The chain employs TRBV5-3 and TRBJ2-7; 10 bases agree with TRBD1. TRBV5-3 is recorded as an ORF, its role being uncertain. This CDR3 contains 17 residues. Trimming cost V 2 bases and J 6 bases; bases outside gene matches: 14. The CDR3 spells CARSFPGPGQGTGEQYF. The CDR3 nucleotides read TGTGCCAGAAGCTTCCCGGGGCCGGGACAGGGGACCGGCGAGCAGTACTTC.

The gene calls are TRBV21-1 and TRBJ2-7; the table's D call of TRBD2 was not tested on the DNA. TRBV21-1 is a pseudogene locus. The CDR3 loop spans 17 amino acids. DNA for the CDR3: TGTGCCAGCAGCAAGCTCCATGACAGAACCCGGGAGTACGAGCAGTACTTC. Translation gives CASSKLHDRTREYEQYF.

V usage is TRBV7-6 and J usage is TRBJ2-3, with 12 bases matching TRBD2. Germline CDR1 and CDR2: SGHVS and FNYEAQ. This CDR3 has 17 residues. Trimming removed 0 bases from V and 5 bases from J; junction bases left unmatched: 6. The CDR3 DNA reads TGTGCCAGCAGCTTAGCCCCTGCTAGCGGGAGGGGAGATACGCAGTATTTT. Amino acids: CASSLAPASGRGDTQYF.

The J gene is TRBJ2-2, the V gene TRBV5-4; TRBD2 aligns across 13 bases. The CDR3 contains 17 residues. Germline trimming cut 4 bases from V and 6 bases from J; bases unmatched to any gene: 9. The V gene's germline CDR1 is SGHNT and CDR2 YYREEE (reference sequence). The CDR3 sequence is CASSPGLAGVGAGELFF. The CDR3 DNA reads TGTGCCAGCAGCCCAGGACTAGCGGGAGTAGGAGCCGGGGAGCTGTTTTTT. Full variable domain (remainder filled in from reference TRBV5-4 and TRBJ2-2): ETGVTQSPTHLIKTRGQQVTLRCSSQSGHNTVSWYQQALGQGPQFIFQYYREEENGRGNFPPRFSGLQFPNYSSELNVNALELDDSALYLCASSPGLAGVGAGELFFGEGSRLTVL.

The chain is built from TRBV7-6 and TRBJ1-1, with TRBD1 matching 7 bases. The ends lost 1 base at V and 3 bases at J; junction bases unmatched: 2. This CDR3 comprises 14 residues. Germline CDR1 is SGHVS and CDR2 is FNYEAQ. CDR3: CASSLGDSYTEAFF. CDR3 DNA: TGTGCCAGCAGCTTAGGGGACAGCTACACTGAAGCTTTCTTT.

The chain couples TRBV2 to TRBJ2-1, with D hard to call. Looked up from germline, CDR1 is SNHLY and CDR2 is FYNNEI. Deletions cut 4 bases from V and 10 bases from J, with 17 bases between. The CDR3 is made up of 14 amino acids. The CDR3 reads CASSGFREEGEQFF. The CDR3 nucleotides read TGTGCCAGCAGTGGCTTCAGAGAGGAAGGCGAGCAGTTCTTC.

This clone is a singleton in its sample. As DNA, the CDR3 is TGCGCCAGCGGTGAGACAGGGTACTACAATGAGCAGTTCTTC. This gives the protein CASGETGYYNEQFF. The chain couples TRBV5-1 to TRBJ2-1; 7 nucleotides agree with TRBD1. Trimming at V came to 7 bases and at J to 3 bases, leaving 7 bases not matched to a gene. CDR3 length equals 14 residues. Germline V gene lookup returns CDR1 SGHRS and CDR2 YFSETQ.

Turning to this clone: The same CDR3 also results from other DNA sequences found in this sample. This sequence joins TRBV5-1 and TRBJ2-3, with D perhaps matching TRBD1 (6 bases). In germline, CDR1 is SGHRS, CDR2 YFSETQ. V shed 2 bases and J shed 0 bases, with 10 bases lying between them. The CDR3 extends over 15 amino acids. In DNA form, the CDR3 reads TGCGCCAGCAGCTTTCCGGGACAAAGCACAGATACGCAGTATTTT. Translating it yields CASSFPGQSTDTQYF.

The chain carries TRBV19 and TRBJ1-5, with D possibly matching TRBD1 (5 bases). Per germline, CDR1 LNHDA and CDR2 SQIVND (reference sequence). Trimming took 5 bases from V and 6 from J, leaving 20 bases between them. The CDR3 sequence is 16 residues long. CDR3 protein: CASSQLPNTGGQPQHF. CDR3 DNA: TGTGCCAGTAGTCAGTTGCCCAACACGGGGGGTCAGCCCCAGCATTTT.

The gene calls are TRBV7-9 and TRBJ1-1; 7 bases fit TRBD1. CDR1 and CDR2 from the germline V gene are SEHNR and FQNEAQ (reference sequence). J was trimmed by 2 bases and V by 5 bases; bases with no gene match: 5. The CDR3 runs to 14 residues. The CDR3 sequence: CASSPQGVNTEAFF. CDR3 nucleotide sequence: TGTGCCAGCAGCCCTCAGGGGGTCAACACTGAAGCTTTCTTT.

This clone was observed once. The CDR3 DNA reads as TGTGCCAGCAGTGAGTCAGGACAGGGAAACACCATATATTTT. It yields the protein CASSESGQGNTIYF. V gene TRBV2 combines with J gene TRBJ1-3; maybe TRBD1 (6 bases). Germline V lookup: CDR1 SNHLY, CDR2 FYNNEI. The V and J ends lost 3 bases and 4 bases respectively, with 10 bases between them. This CDR3 is built from 14 residues.

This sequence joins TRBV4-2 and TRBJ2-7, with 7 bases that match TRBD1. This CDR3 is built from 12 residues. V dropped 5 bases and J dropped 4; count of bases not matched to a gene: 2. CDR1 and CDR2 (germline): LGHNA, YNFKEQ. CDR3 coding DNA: TGTGCCAGCAGCTCACAGGGGTACGAGCAGTACTTC. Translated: CASSSQGYEQYF.

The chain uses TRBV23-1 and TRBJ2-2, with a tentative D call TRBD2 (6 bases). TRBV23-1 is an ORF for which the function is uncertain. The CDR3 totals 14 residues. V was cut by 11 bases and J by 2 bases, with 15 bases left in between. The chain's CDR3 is CAQAGRPNTGELFF. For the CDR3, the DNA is TGCGCCCAAGCGGGCAGACCTAACACCGGGGAGCTGTTTTTT.

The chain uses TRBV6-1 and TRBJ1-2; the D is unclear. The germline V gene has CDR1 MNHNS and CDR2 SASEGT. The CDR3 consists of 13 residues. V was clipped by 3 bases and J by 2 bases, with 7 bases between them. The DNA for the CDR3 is TGTGCCAGCAGTGAGAGACGGAACTATGGCTACACCTTC. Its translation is CASSERRNYGYTF.

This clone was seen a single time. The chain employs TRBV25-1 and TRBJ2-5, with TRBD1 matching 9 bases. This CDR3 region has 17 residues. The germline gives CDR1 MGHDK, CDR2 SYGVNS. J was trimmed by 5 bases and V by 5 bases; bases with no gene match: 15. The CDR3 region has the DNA TGTGCCAGCAGTAGTATCGGGACAGGGTCCTATCCGGAGACCCAGTACTTC. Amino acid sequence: CASSSIGTGSYPETQYF.

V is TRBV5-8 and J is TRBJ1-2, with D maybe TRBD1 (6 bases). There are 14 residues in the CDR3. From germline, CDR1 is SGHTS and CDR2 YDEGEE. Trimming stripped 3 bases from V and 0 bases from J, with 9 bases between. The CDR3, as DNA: TGTGCCAGCAGCTCCTGGACAGCTAACTATGGCTACACCTTC. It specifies CASSSWTANYGYTF.

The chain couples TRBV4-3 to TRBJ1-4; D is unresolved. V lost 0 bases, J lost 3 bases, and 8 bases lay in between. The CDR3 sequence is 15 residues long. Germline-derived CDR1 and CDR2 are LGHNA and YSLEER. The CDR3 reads CASSQEGIANEKLFF. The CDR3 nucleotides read TGCGCCAGCAGCCAAGAAGGCATAGCTAATGAAAAACTGTTTTTT.

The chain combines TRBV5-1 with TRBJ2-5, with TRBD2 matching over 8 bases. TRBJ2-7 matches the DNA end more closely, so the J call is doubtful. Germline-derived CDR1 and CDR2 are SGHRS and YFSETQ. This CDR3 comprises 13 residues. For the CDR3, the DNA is TGCGCCAGCTGCCGGGAGGGCCAGGGCGAGCAGTACTTC. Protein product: CASCREGQGEQYF.

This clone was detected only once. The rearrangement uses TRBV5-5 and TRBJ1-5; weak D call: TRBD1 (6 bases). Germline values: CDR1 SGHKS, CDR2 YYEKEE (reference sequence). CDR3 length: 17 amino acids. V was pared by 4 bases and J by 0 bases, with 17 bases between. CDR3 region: CASSGPGTLYSNQPQHF. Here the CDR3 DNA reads TGTGCCAGCAGCGGACCCGGGACACTCTATAGCAATCAGCCCCAGCATTTT.

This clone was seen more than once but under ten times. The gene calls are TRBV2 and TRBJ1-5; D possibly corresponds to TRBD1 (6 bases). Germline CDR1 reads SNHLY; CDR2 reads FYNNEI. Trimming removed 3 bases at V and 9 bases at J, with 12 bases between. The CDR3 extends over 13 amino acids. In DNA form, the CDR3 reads TGTGCCAGCAGTGAGGGGGGCTCTAGGCCCCAGCATTTT. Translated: CASSEGGSRPQHF.